This TCR beta chain was captured by sequencing in a study of cytomegalovirus exposure and HLA in healthy donors. The CDR3 sequence is 16 residues long. Germline values: CDR1 SEHNR, CDR2 FQNEAQ (reference sequence). The germline V and J ends were trimmed by 2 bases and 3 bases, with 16 bases remaining between them. The PCR was carried out with 60 Vbeta primers and 13 Jbeta primers. Only in-frame clones appear in the TCRdb table, and some are missing; sequencing was by immunoSEQ multiplex PCR. The table lists 150,000 to 200,000 clones, about 80% of them singletons. V is TRBV7-9 and J is TRBJ1-1; possibly TRBD1 for D (5 bases). This sequence originates from a woman aged 25 to 39 in good health and CMV-seronegative. Input material: PBMCs. The CDR3 DNA sequence: TGTGCCAGCAGCTTAAAGGGAGGGGAGGGTGACACTGAAGCTTTCTTT. Translation gives CASSLKGGEGDTEAFF.